These 21 T cell receptor beta chains were sequenced from one sample in a study of control samples from healthy donors and cancer patients. The protocol was immunoSEQ multiplex PCR, while the TCRdb copy is restricted to in-frame clones and leaves out a portion. The repertoire holds about 140,000 clones, with around 90% as singletons. The sequencing sample was made of blood. The source is a man in his late teens or twenties in good health.

This clone came up once. The rearrangement joins TRBV6-2 or TRBV6-3 to TRBJ2-4; D perhaps matches TRBD1 (6 bases). CDR1 is MNHEY and CDR2 is SVGEGT in the germline V gene. There are 14 residues in the CDR3. Between the trimmed V and J ends, which lost 6 bases and 2 bases, there was a span of 11 bases. The CDR3 protein is CASSPQGSKNIQYF. CDR3 sequence (DNA): TGTGCCAGCAGCCCTCAGGGGTCCAAAAACATTCAGTACTTC.

The chain couples TRBV25-1 to TRBJ2-5; TRBD1 is a possible D gene (5 bases). The length of the CDR3 is 15 residues. In germline, CDR1 is MGHDK, CDR2 SYGVNS. V lost 3 bases, J lost 1 base, and 12 bases lay in between. CDR3 nucleotide sequence: TGTGCCAGCAGTGACCCCCGACAGACCCAAGAGACCCAGTACTTC. Translated: CASSDPRQTQETQYF.

The CDR3 region is CASSFGDRGYEQYF. The CDR3 coding sequence is TGCGCCAGCAGCTTTGGGGACAGGGGCTACGAGCAGTACTTC. V and J are TRBV5-1 and TRBJ2-7; 10 bases line up with TRBD1. Germline V gene lookup returns CDR1 SGHRS and CDR2 YFSETQ. The CDR3 covers 14 residues. V lost 2 bases to trimming and J lost 3 bases; unmatched junction nucleotides: 2.

The chain joins TRBV6-2 or TRBV6-3 to TRBJ2-7, with a weak D call TRBD1 (6 bases). CDR3 size: 16 residues. V dropped 7 bases and J dropped 0 bases, with 19 bases sitting between them. CDR1 is MNHEY, CDR2 SVGEGT, per germline. The CDR3 DNA sequence: TGTGCCAGCACTTTCTCCGGGACAAAGAACTCCTACGAGCAGTACTTC. This codes for CASTFSGTKNSYEQYF.

In its sample, this clone was seen a few times. The chain uses TRBV7-9 and TRBJ1-2, with D unclear. Germline values: CDR1 SEHNR, CDR2 FQNEAQ (reference sequence). Trimming stripped 3 bases from V and 7 bases from J, with 9 bases between. This CDR3 is 12 amino acids long. The CDR3 protein is CASSLGVSGYTF. The CDR3 DNA reads TGTGCCAGCAGCTTGGGAGTCTCTGGCTACACCTTC.

The chain is built from TRBV2 and TRBJ2-2, with TRBD1 identical over 10 bases. The CDR3 length is 16 residues. With 5 bases clipped from V and 7 bases from J, the junction kept 10 bases outside the gene matches. Germline assignment: CDR1 SNHLY and CDR2 FYNNEI. CDR3 sequence: CASSSSRGQGFGELFF. The CDR3 nucleotides are TGTGCCAGCAGTTCTAGTAGGGGACAGGGGTTCGGGGAGCTGTTTTTT.

The chain employs TRBV19 and TRBJ2-2; D call uncertain. V lost 4 bases and J lost 0, with 15 bases in between. Per germline, CDR1 LNHDA and CDR2 SQIVND (reference sequence). The CDR3 runs to 17 residues. CDR3 sequence: CASSNYQSIANTGELFF. The CDR3 DNA reads as TGTGCCAGTAGTAATTATCAGTCCATTGCGAACACCGGGGAGCTGTTTTTT.

Only one count was recorded for this clone. The chain couples TRBV7-8 to TRBJ2-5; D is perhaps TRBD1 (5 bases). Germline assignment: CDR1 SGHVS and CDR2 FQNEAQ. The ends were cut back, 1 base at V and 5 bases at J, with 14 bases in the middle. The CDR3 covers 15 residues. The CDR3 nucleotides are TGTGCCAGCAGCTTAGAAAGGGGAATTGGCGAGACCCAGTACTTC. Translating gives CASSLERGIGETQYF.

The gene calls are TRBV7-9 and TRBJ2-7; a weak D match, TRBD1 (6 bases). Trimming left V 5 bases short and J 3 bases short, with 17 bases between. This CDR3 has 15 amino acids. Germline CDR1 reads SEHNR; CDR2 reads FQNEAQ (reference sequence). The chain's CDR3 is CASSQGSGAYYEQYF. CDR3 nucleotide sequence: TGTGCCAGCAGCCAGGGATCAGGGGCCTACTACGAGCAGTACTTC.

About this clone: This CDR3 is also generated by other DNA sequences in the sample. The chain combines TRBV5-6 with TRBJ2-3; the D gene is possibly TRBD2 (5 bases). V was clipped by 2 bases and J by 2 bases, with 9 bases between them. The CDR3 is made up of 14 amino acids. Per germline, CDR1 SGHDT and CDR2 YYEEEE. The CDR3 DNA follows: TGTGCCAGCAGCTTTGGGAGCTCCACAGATACGCAGTATTTT. This encodes CASSFGSSTDTQYF.

The rearrangement links TRBV19 to TRBJ2-2; D gene unclear. The V and J ends lost 6 bases and 0 bases respectively, with 8 bases between them. The CDR3 covers 14 residues. The germline gives CDR1 LNHDA, CDR2 SQIVND (reference sequence). CDR3 in DNA: TGTGCCAGTAGGCTACAGCCGAACACCGGGGAGCTGTTTTTT. Its protein product is CASRLQPNTGELFF. The full variable domain, its missing parts supplied by reference TRBV19 and TRBJ2-2, is DGGITQSPKYLFRKEGQNVTLSCEQNLNHDAMYWYRQDPGQGLRLIYYSQIVNDFQKGDIAEGYSVSREKKESFPLTVTSAQKNPTAFYLCASRLQPNTGELFFGEGSRLTVL.

The chain recombines TRBV2 with TRBJ2-3; 9 bases fit TRBD2. The junction had 6 bases not matched to a gene; V was cut back by 5 bases and J by 0 bases. The germline V gene encodes CDR1 SNHLY and CDR2 FYNNEI. This CDR3 comprises 16 residues. CDR3 sequence (DNA): TGTGCCAGCAGTAATAGCGGGGGTTCTAGCACAGATACGCAGTATTTT. Translated: CASSNSGGSSTDTQYF.

The V and J genes are TRBV7-2 and TRBJ2-3; tentatively, D is TRBD2 (7 bases). The germline V gene has CDR1 SGHTA and CDR2 FQGNSA. CDR3 length: 16 residues. V was cut by 2 bases and J by 5 bases, with 17 bases left in between. The chain's CDR3 is CASSLNGGGRVDTQYF. CDR3 in DNA: TGTGCCAGCAGCTTAAATGGGGGGGGGCGAGTAGATACGCAGTATTTT.

This sequence joins TRBV28 and TRBJ2-7, with 7 bases lining up with TRBD1. Germline-derived CDR1 and CDR2 are MDHEN and SYDVKM. V shed 5 bases and J 0 bases; nucleotides not matched to a gene: 1. The CDR3 has 13 residues. The chain's CDR3 is CASSDRVSYEQYF. The DNA for the CDR3 is TGTGCCAGCAGTGACAGGGTCTCCTACGAGCAGTACTTC.

The chain couples TRBV6-6 to TRBJ2-5; 8 bases match TRBD1. The germline V gene has CDR1 MNHNY and CDR2 SVGAGI (reference sequence). Unmatched junction bases numbered 6, after V lost 2 bases and J lost 4 bases. The CDR3 spans 15 residues. CDR3 sequence reads: CASSYGQGDPETQYF. For the CDR3, the DNA is TGTGCCAGCAGTTACGGACAGGGAGATCCAGAGACCCAGTACTTC.

The rearrangement uses TRBV7-9 and TRBJ2-7; 7 bases line up with TRBD1. The CDR3 is 14 residues long. The J segment lost 1 base and the V segment lost 4 bases, leaving 4 bases of the junction unmatched. CDR1 is SEHNR, CDR2 FQNEAQ, per germline (reference sequence). The CDR3 is CASSSQGWSYEQYF. The CDR3, as DNA: TGTGCCAGCAGCTCACAGGGGTGGTCCTACGAGCAGTACTTC.

The CDR3 region is CASSLVPNSNQPQHF. For the CDR3, the DNA is TGTGCCAGCAGTTTAGTCCCAAATAGCAATCAGCCCCAGCATTTT. V usage is TRBV28 and J usage is TRBJ1-5; the D is unclear. Per germline, CDR1 MDHEN and CDR2 SYDVKM. V shed 2 bases and J shed 0 bases, with 8 bases lying between them. The CDR3 is made up of 15 amino acids.

As regards this clone: One end of the junction is discordant with germline, which a read error may explain. The chain joins TRBV13 to TRBJ1-1; maybe TRBD1 (6 bases). From germline, CDR1 is PRHDT and CDR2 FYEKMQ (reference sequence). The CDR3 extends over 15 amino acids. The CDR3 bases are TGTGCCAGCAGCTTTGGTCAGGGGTTGAATACTGAAGCTTTCTTT. Encoded protein: CASSFGQGLNTEAFF.

This chain links TRBV5-6 with TRBJ1-2; D is unresolved. Germline V CDR1 and CDR2: SGHDT, YYEEEE. V lost 4 bases and J 8 bases, leaving 18 bases between the germline ends. The CDR3 is 14 amino acids. CDR3 in amino acids: CASSSLGSASGYTF. In DNA form, the CDR3 reads TGTGCCAGCAGCAGTCTCGGCAGCGCTTCAGGCTACACCTTC.

This clone was seen a few times. The CDR3 DNA reads TGTGCCAGCAGTTACTCGTTTTCGACTGGTCAGCCCCAGCATTTT. Translating gives CASSYSFSTGQPQHF. V is TRBV6-5 and J is TRBJ1-5; D is uncertain. Looked up from germline, CDR1 is MNHEY and CDR2 is SVGAGI. There are 15 residues in the CDR3. Trimming left V 0 bases short and J 6 bases short, with 12 bases between.

This clone appeared a single time. The identical CDR3 is also encoded by other nucleotide sequences in the sample. J is TRBJ1-5 and V is TRBV6-5; tentative D call: TRBD1 (6 bases). The CDR3 is made up of 14 amino acids. Trimming took 8 bases from V and 0 from J, leaving 11 bases between them. Germline V gene data show CDR1 as MNHEY and CDR2 as SVGAGI. Here the CDR3 reads CASRTEYSNQPQHF. For the CDR3, the DNA is TGTGCCAGCCGGACAGAATATAGCAATCAGCCCCAGCATTTT.